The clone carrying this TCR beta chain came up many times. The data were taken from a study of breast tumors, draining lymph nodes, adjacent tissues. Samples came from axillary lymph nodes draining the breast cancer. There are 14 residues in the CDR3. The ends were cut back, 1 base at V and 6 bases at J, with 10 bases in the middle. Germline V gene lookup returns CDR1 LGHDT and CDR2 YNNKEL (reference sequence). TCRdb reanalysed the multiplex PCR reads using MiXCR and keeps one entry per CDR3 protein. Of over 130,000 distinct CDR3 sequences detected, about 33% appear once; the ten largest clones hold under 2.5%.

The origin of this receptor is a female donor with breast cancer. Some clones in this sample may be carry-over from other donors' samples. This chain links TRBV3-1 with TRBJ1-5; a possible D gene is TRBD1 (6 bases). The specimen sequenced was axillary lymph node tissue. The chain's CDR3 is CASSQGRGAQPQHF. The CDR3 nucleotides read TGTGCCAGCAGCCAAGGAAGGGGGGCTCAGCCCCAGCATTTT.